A single TCR beta chain is shown here with its context. Its antigen is unidentified. Treatment meaning: approximately 9-day PBMC culture with coronavirus spike peptide pools or control peptides (ViraFEST assay). Expanded clonotypes were found by TCR sequencing after peptide-pool stimulation (ViraFEST). The record originates from a study of vaccination and CD4 T cells after COVID-19. About the research overall: Blood was drawn a median 72 days post second dose, range 14 to 241. Stimuli were overlapping spike peptide pools of SARS-CoV-2 and three common cold coronaviruses (HCoV-NL63, HCoV-OC43, HCoV-229E).

Sequencing of the DNA from cultured CD4+ T cells was carried out with the Oncomine TCR Beta short-read assay. Cultured CD4+ T cells yielded the extracted genomic DNA. Each CDR3 protein gets one entry after TCRdb re-called the PCR reads with MiXCR. The table includes about 14,000 distinct CDR3 sequences, around 50% detected once. V shed 3 bases and J shed 8 bases, with 11 bases lying between them. The CDR3 sequence is 13 residues long. CDR1 is SEHNR, CDR2 FQNEAQ, per germline (reference sequence). The sample here was CD4+ T cells from blood, cultured in vitro, taken before SARS-CoV-2 vaccination. V is TRBV7-9 and J is TRBJ2-4; D possibly corresponds to TRBD2 (6 bases). This TCR came from a human donor who had recovered from COVID-19. The CDR3 DNA reads TGTGCCAGCAGCTTCGGGACGGGGGACATTCAGTACTTC. It specifies CASSFGTGDIQYF.